A single T cell receptor beta chain is shown here with its context. Its target is unknown. The data stem from a study of blood T cells in healthy people across ages. Study-wide results and limits: Diversity was higher, and naive CD4+ cells more numerous, in long-lived donors than in aged donors. Age brought a roughly linear fall in TCR beta diversity measured per million T cells.

Germline CDR1 MGHDK, CDR2 SYGVNS. The CDR3 extends over 13 amino acids. Primed by a sample-barcoded 5' primer and a J-beta primer mix, a second PCR proceeded for roughly 6 to 12 cycles. TCRdb ran MiXCR on the 5' RACE reads and lists one entry per CDR3 protein. The table includes 550,000 to 750,000 distinct CDR3 sequences, around 21% detected once. Sequencing used blood. The chain carries TRBV25-1 and TRBJ2-5; D unclear. The last part of the DNA fits TRBJ2-7 better; the J call may be wrong. The origin of this receptor is a man between 70 and 80 years old in good health. Here the CDR3 DNA reads TGTGCCAGCAGTGAATCTCACCAATACGAGCAGTACTTC. As protein: CASSESHQYEQYF.